This T cell receptor (beta chain) was profiled in a study of T cell responses to AZD1222 COVID-19 vaccine. Study-level points and caveats: Receipt of two AZD1222 doses was followed by a rise in Spike-specific TCR breadth and depth. Clonal diversity was possibly underestimated; the donors were predominantly white British and more often female.

The protocol was immunoSEQ multiplex PCR, while the TCRdb copy is restricted to in-frame clones and leaves out a portion. The repertoire holds more than 70,000 clones, approximately 90% seen once, with around 28% in the top ten. This clone was recorded once. Its antigen remains unidentified. This CDR3 has 12 amino acids. Trimming stripped 9 bases from V and 6 bases from J, with 13 bases between. Sequenced material: peripheral blood, taken 28 days after the second AZD1222 dose. The chain recombines TRBV5-3 with TRBJ1-5; D is possibly TRBD1 (6 bases). TRBV5-3 is sorted into the ORF group, with uncertain function. The TCR comes from an adult who received the AZD1222 COVID-19 vaccine. The CDR3 region has the DNA TGTGCCATTCCGACAGGCAGTCAGCCCCAGCATTTT. Its translation: CAIPTGSQPQHF.